One and the same sample provided the 30 T cell receptor beta chains below, sequenced in a study of cytotoxic CD8 clonotypes in ibrutinib-treated CLL (dated by TCRdb to the early 2020s). The protocol used for the library was the immunoSEQ multiplex PCR assay. TCRdb's version of the immuneACCESS table is confined to in-frame rearrangements and falls short of the full clone set. An unresolved V gene accounts for under half of the shortfall where checked; the remainder is of unknown origin. The sample has about 140,000 clones on record, around 80% of them singletons. The ten largest make up less than 9% of the sample. The input for sequencing was PBMCs, taken after 36 months of ibrutinib treatment. The receptors come from a human donor with chronic lymphocytic leukemia.

The V call is TRBV19, the J call TRBJ1-3, with 8 positions matching TRBD1. Germline lookup yields CDR1 LNHDA and CDR2 SQIVND (reference sequence). The CDR3 consists of 15 residues. The V gene end was trimmed by 3 bases and the J gene end by 2 bases; junction bases not matched to a gene: 3. CDR3 DNA: TGTGCCAGTAGTATCCGACAGGGGACTGGAAACACCATATATTTT. It yields the protein CASSIRQGTGNTIYF.

Remarks on this clone: Additional DNA sequences in this sample encode the identical CDR3. This chain connects TRBV20-1 to TRBJ2-7, with D unclear. This CDR3 region has 11 residues. Germline V gene sequence: CDR1 DFQATT, CDR2 SNEGSKA (reference sequence). Between the trimmed V and J ends, which lost 1 base and 4 bases, there was a span of 5 bases. The CDR3 here is CSARAAYEQYF. Here the CDR3 DNA reads TGCAGTGCTAGAGCAGCTTACGAGCAGTACTTC.

This clone was recorded once. V is TRBV11-2 and J is TRBJ1-5; no reliable D call. CDR1 is SGHAT, CDR2 FQNNGV, per germline. V lost 5 bases to trimming and J lost 2 bases, with 10 bases between them. This CDR3 region has 14 residues. CDR3 amino acids: CASSPMLGNQPQHF. CDR3 sequence (DNA): TGTGCCAGCAGCCCTATGTTGGGCAATCAGCCCCAGCATTTT.

The chain uses TRBV11-2 and TRBJ2-7, with 8 positions matching TRBD1. This CDR3 has 15 amino acids. Germline assignment: CDR1 SGHAT and CDR2 FQNNGV. V shed 1 base, J shed 2 bases, and the junction held 4 bases outside the gene matches. This CDR3 is CASSLVDRGPYEQYF. In DNA, the CDR3 is TGTGCCAGCAGCTTAGTCGACAGGGGTCCCTACGAGCAGTACTTC.

V gene TRBV9 combines with J gene TRBJ2-3; 11 nucleotides match TRBD2. CDR1 is SGDLS, CDR2 YYNGEE, per germline. The V segment lost 0 bases and the J segment 4 bases; nucleotides outside the gene matches: 13. The CDR3 has 19 residues. CDR3 DNA sequence: TGTGCCAGCAGCGTAGAACTTGGGTTAGCGGGGGGGACGTCAGATACGCAGTATTTT. It yields the protein CASSVELGLAGGTSDTQYF.

This chain links TRBV6-1 with TRBJ2-7, with D maybe TRBD1 (6 bases). The CDR3 runs to 14 residues. Germline CDR1 MNHNS, CDR2 SASEGT. Trimming removed 3 bases at V and 1 base at J, with 10 bases between. CDR3 residues: CASSDRGRSYEQYF. The CDR3 nucleotides read TGTGCCAGCAGTGATAGGGGGAGATCCTACGAGCAGTACTTC.

The chain combines TRBV6-1 with TRBJ2-3; no reliable D call. The CDR3 extends over 13 amino acids. Trimming took off 3 bases at V and 0 bases at J, with 4 bases between the two ends. Germline V lookup: CDR1 MNHNS, CDR2 SASEGT. In DNA form, the CDR3 reads TGTGCCAGCAGTGAGGGAAGCACAGATACGCAGTATTTT. Protein: CASSEGSTDTQYF.

CDR3 DNA: TGTGCCAGCAGTTATGCCCAGCTCCCTTTGTACTTC. It yields the protein CASSYAQLPLYF. The chain uses TRBV6-6 and TRBJ2-7; D unresolved. The length of the CDR3 is 12 residues. Between the trimmed V and J ends, which lost 3 bases and 12 bases, there was a span of 15 bases. Per germline, CDR1 MNHNY and CDR2 SVGAGI (reference sequence).

This sequence joins TRBV7-9 and TRBJ2-5; D may be TRBD2 (5 bases). V lost 4 bases and J lost 5, with 8 bases in between. Germline CDR1 is SEHNR and CDR2 is FQNEAQ (reference sequence). The CDR3 consists of 12 residues. This chain's CDR3 is CASSSRRETQYF. CDR3 DNA sequence: TGTGCCAGCAGCTCTCGGAGGGAGACCCAGTACTTC. The full variable domain, completed using reference TRBV7-9 and TRBJ2-5, is DTGVSQNPRHKITKRGQNVTFRCDPISEHNRLYWYRQTLGQGPEFLTYFQNEAQLEKSRLLSDRFSAERPKGSFSTLEIQRTEQGDSAMYLCASSSRRETQYFGPGTRLLVL.

This clone was detected only a few times. The rearrangement uses TRBV19 and TRBJ1-2, with 9 positions matching TRBD1. Germline loops: CDR1 LNHDA, CDR2 SQIVND (reference sequence). This CDR3 has 14 residues. J was trimmed by 1 base and V by 8 bases; bases with no gene match: 5. The CDR3 protein is CASVDRGNNYGYTF. Here the CDR3 DNA reads TGTGCCAGTGTAGACAGGGGGAATAACTATGGCTACACCTTC.

This chain uses TRBV14 with TRBJ1-1, with unresolved D. V lost 3 bases to trimming and J lost 1 base, with 18 bases between them. Germline V gives CDR1 SGHDN, CDR2 FVKESK. CDR3 length: 17 amino acids. The CDR3 here is CASSHFPLGLRNTEAFF. The CDR3 DNA reads as TGTGCCAGCAGCCATTTCCCCCTCGGTTTGAGGAACACTGAAGCTTTCTTT.

The chain joins TRBV5-6 to TRBJ1-4; no reliable D call. The CDR3 spans 12 residues. Trimming removed 4 bases at V and 8 bases at J, with 9 bases between. Germline assignment: CDR1 SGHDT and CDR2 YYEEEE. The CDR3 nucleotides read TGTGCCAGCAGCCGGGAGCAAGAAAAACTGTTTTTT. Its protein is CASSREQEKLFF.

CDR3 loop: CASSEVAGAGNTEAFF. CDR3 nucleotides: TGTGCCAGCAGTGAAGTGGCTGGGGCAGGGAACACTGAAGCTTTCTTT. The rearrangement uses TRBV25-1 and TRBJ1-1; maybe TRBD1 (5 bases). Trimming pared 2 bases from V and 1 base from J, leaving 14 bases between. The CDR3 is made up of 16 amino acids. Germline CDR1 reads MGHDK; CDR2 reads SYGVNS.

The rearrangement uses TRBV14 and TRBJ2-5, with 7 bases that match TRBD2. The germline V gene has CDR1 SGHDN and CDR2 FVKESK. The CDR3 runs to 14 residues. V was pared by 0 bases and J by 5 bases, with 3 bases of the junction left unmatched. DNA of the CDR3: TGTGCCAGCAGCCAAGAAATGGGAGGGGAGACCCAGTACTTC. Amino acid sequence: CASSQEMGGETQYF. Full variable domain (outside the CDR3, taken from reference TRBV14 and TRBJ2-5): EAGVTQFPSHSVIEKGQTVTLRCDPISGHDNLYWYRRVMGKEIKFLLHFVKESKQDESGMPNNRFLAERTGGTYSTLKVQPAELEDSGVYFCASSQEMGGETQYFGPGTRLLVL.

This chain links TRBV19 with TRBJ2-7; TRBD2 aligns across 11 bases. The CDR3 covers 22 residues. With 8 bases clipped from V and 0 bases from J, the junction kept 27 bases outside the gene matches. Germline V gene lookup returns CDR1 LNHDA and CDR2 SQIVND (reference sequence). The CDR3 bases are TGTGCCAGTGAAGATCGCACTAGCGGGAGATTGGTAAGCTATTTCTTCTCCTACGAGCAGTACTTC. Translation gives CASEDRTSGRLVSYFFSYEQYF.

V is TRBV5-6 and J is TRBJ2-1, with D possibly TRBD2 on 5 matching bases. V was clipped by 3 bases and J by 5 bases, with 24 bases between them. Germline loops: CDR1 SGHDT, CDR2 YYEEEE. The CDR3 spans 18 residues. In DNA, the CDR3 is TGTGCCAGCAGCTCTTTTCCCCTGGGTCCAGAGGGAAACAATGAGCAGTTCTTC. Protein product: CASSSFPLGPEGNNEQFF.

V is TRBV5-1 and J is TRBJ2-5; D may match TRBD1 or TRBD2 (5 bases each). The CDR3 is made up of 14 amino acids. The germline gives CDR1 SGHRS, CDR2 YFSETQ. With 0 bases removed from V and 1 base from J, the gap between germline ends came to 7 bases. The CDR3 sequence is CASSLGGSQETQYF. The DNA of the CDR3 is TGCGCCAGCAGCTTGGGGGGGTCCCAAGAGACCCAGTACTTC.

The CDR3 nucleotides are TGCGCCAGCAGCATACAGGGGGGCCCCACCTACGAGCAGTACTTC. Protein sequence: CASSIQGGPTYEQYF. The chain recombines TRBV5-1 with TRBJ2-7, with 8 nucleotides matching TRBD1. Germline V gives CDR1 SGHRS, CDR2 YFSETQ. V lost 4 bases and J lost 2; bases outside the gene matches: 8. The CDR3 extends over 15 amino acids.

The chain couples TRBV2 to TRBJ2-1; perhaps TRBD1 as D (5 bases). The germline gives CDR1 SNHLY, CDR2 FYNNEI. The CDR3 consists of 12 residues. V shed 5 bases and J shed 6 bases, with 8 bases lying between them. The CDR3 nucleotides read TGTGCCAGCAGTCTGGGGCCCAATGAGCAGTTCTTC. Translating gives CASSLGPNEQFF.

The chain recombines TRBV6-4 with TRBJ1-6; D remains unclear. The CDR3 covers 12 residues. Trimming pared 1 base from V and 13 bases from J, leaving 8 bases between. In germline, CDR1 is MRHNA, CDR2 SNTAGT. The CDR3 DNA sequence: TGTGCCAGCAGTGACTACTCGGGGCCCCTCCACTTT. It specifies CASSDYSGPLHF.

This sequence joins TRBV29-1 and TRBJ1-2; D may be TRBD1 (5 bases). V was shortened by 6 bases and J by 7 bases, with 18 bases between the two germline ends. Germline CDR1 is SQVTM and CDR2 is ANQGSEA. This CDR3 spans 13 amino acids. The CDR3 region has the DNA TGCAGCGTCCCACCGCTCAGGGATGCTGGCTACACCTTC. Amino acid sequence: CSVPPLRDAGYTF.

The table lists this clone with a count of one. The chain employs TRBV28 and TRBJ2-7, with TRBD1 matching over 7 bases. V shed 3 bases, J shed 4 bases, and the junction held 9 bases outside the gene matches. The CDR3 consists of 15 residues. Germline V CDR1 and CDR2: MDHEN, SYDVKM. The CDR3 DNA follows: TGTGCCAGCAGTTTCAGGGGGAGACTTGGATACGAGCAGTACTTC. Protein: CASSFRGRLGYEQYF.

The chain joins TRBV7-6 to TRBJ2-2, with D perhaps assigned TRBD1 or TRBD2 (5 bases each). This CDR3 region has 17 residues. V lost 0 bases, J lost 6 bases, and 17 bases lay in between. CDR1 SGHVS and CDR2 FNYEAQ come from the germline V gene. The CDR3 coding sequence is TGTGCCAGCAGCTTAGCCATCGGAGCAGGGCGGGCCGGGGAGCTGTTTTTT. Residues: CASSLAIGAGRAGELFF.

The chain recombines TRBV7-9 with TRBJ1-1; D gene uncertain. There are 14 residues in the CDR3. Germline CDR1 is SEHNR and CDR2 is FQNEAQ (reference sequence). V shed 1 base and J shed 3 bases, with 9 bases lying between them. The CDR3 sequence: CASSLGVVDTEAFF. The CDR3, as DNA: TGTGCCAGCAGCTTAGGGGTGGTGGACACTGAAGCTTTCTTT.

The chain uses TRBV4-1 and TRBJ1-5; D is unclear. Looked up from germline, CDR1 is MGHRA and CDR2 is YSYEKL. The CDR3 runs 13 residues. Between the trimmed V and J ends, which lost 1 base and 5 bases, there was a span of 6 bases. CDR3 nucleotides: TGCGCCAGCAGCCAAGGTTCTGATCAGCCCCAGCATTTT. It is translated as CASSQGSDQPQHF.

This chain links TRBV6-6 with TRBJ1-1; D remains unclear. The CDR3 length is 13 residues. The germline V gene encodes CDR1 MNHNY and CDR2 SVGAGI (reference sequence). Deletions cut 5 bases from V and 3 bases from J, with 10 bases between. CDR3 loop: CASSTDGDTEAFF. CDR3 bases: TGTGCCAGCAGTACGGACGGGGACACTGAAGCTTTCTTT.

This chain connects TRBV7-8 to TRBJ2-4; D is uncertain. This CDR3 has 13 residues. V gave up 5 bases and J gave up 5 bases, with 10 bases separating them. Germline CDR1 is SGHVS and CDR2 is FQNEAQ. CDR3 loop: CASSHTTQNIQYF. The DNA for the CDR3 is TGTGCCAGCAGCCACACTACTCAAAACATTCAGTACTTC.

This clone was detected many times. The rearrangement joins TRBV28 to TRBJ1-6; D gene ambiguous. Germline CDR1 MDHEN, CDR2 SYDVKM. The CDR3 sequence is 12 residues long. Trimming stripped 6 bases from V and 8 bases from J, with 8 bases between. The CDR3 reads CASSTHHSPLHF. The CDR3 DNA is TGTGCCAGCAGCACCCATCATTCACCCCTCCACTTT. Filled out from reference TRBV28 and TRBJ1-6, the complete variable domain reads DVKVTQSSRYLVKRTGEKVFLECVQDMDHENMFWYRQDPGLGLRLIYFSYDVKMKEKGDIPEGYSVSREKKERFSLILESASTNQTSMYLCASSTHHSPLHFGNGTRLTVT.

The chain employs TRBV19 and TRBJ2-1, with D perhaps TRBD1 (5 bases). In germline, CDR1 is LNHDA, CDR2 SQIVND (reference sequence). The CDR3 covers 15 residues. V was clipped by 3 bases and J by 3 bases, with 12 bases between them. This chain's CDR3 is CASSIGQGSYNEQFF. DNA for the CDR3: TGTGCCAGTAGTATCGGCCAGGGCAGCTACAATGAGCAGTTCTTC.

V usage is TRBV12-5 and J usage is TRBJ2-3; 9 bases line up with TRBD1. From germline, CDR1 is LGHNT and CDR2 FRNRAP. The CDR3 spans 16 residues. V lost 1 base, J lost 4 bases, and 6 bases stayed unmatched. The CDR3 DNA reads as TGTGCTAGTGGTTTGGGCGGGACAGGGAATTCAGATACGCAGTATTTT. It codes for CASGLGGTGNSDTQYF.